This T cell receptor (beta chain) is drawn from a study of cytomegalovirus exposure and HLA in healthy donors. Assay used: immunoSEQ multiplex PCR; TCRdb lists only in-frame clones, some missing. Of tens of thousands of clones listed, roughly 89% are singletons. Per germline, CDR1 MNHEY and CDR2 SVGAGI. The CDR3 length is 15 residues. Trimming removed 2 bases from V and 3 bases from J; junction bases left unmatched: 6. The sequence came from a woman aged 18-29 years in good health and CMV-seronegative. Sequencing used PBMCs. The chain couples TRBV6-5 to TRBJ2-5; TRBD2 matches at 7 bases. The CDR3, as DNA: TGTGCCAGCAGTTACACCTACGGGGGGAAAGAGACCCAGTACTTC. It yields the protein CASSYTYGGKETQYF.